The 27 T cell receptor beta chains in this list originate from one sample, sequenced in a study of cytomegalovirus exposure and HLA in healthy donors. PCR employed 60 Vbeta and 13 Jbeta primers. Repertoires were generated with immunoSEQ multiplex PCR, while TCRdb's copy carries only in-frame clones and drops some. The repertoire holds roughly 150,000 clones, with about three quarters as singletons. Sequenced input: PBMCs. These receptors were collected from a male donor in good health and CMV-seronegative.

The CDR3 coding sequence is TGTGCCAGTAGTTGGCTGGGCCCAGATACGCAGTATTTT. The encoded protein is CASSWLGPDTQYF. The chain joins TRBV19 to TRBJ2-3; D call uncertain. Trimming stripped 5 bases from V and 4 bases from J, with 10 bases between. Per the germline V gene, CDR1 is LNHDA and CDR2 is SQIVND (reference sequence). The CDR3 loop spans 13 amino acids.

In its sample, this clone was seen a few times. The CDR3 reads CASRGLAGVSYNEQFF. The CDR3 region has the DNA TGTGCCAGCAGAGGACTAGCGGGGGTTTCCTACAATGAGCAGTTCTTC. The chain couples TRBV6-6 to TRBJ2-1; 13 nucleotides agree with TRBD2. Germline trimming cut 6 bases from V and 1 base from J; bases unmatched to any gene: 3. Germline CDR1 is MNHNY and CDR2 is SVGAGI (reference sequence). CDR3 size: 16 residues.

The chain carries TRBV19 and TRBJ1-1; no clear D gene. V gave up 1 base and J gave up 1 base, with 13 bases separating them. This CDR3 is 16 amino acids long. Germline values: CDR1 LNHDA, CDR2 SQIVND (reference sequence). Here the CDR3 reads CASSIVSESGNTEAFF. The CDR3 coding sequence is TGTGCCAGTAGTATAGTCTCCGAATCGGGGAACACTGAAGCTTTCTTT. The complete variable domain, with remaining parts taken from reference TRBV19 and TRBJ1-1, reads DGGITQSPKYLFRKEGQNVTLSCEQNLNHDAMYWYRQDPGQGLRLIYYSQIVNDFQKGDIAEGYSVSREKKESFPLTVTSAQKNPTAFYLCASSIVSESGNTEAFFGQGTRLTVV.

The chain carries TRBV6-1 and TRBJ2-7, with 7 bases aligning to TRBD1. Germline CDR1 and CDR2: MNHNS and SASEGT. V was pared by 5 bases and J by 4 bases, with 8 bases of the junction left unmatched. CDR3 length equals 14 residues. CDR3 protein: CASSYSGTEYEQYF. CDR3 nucleotides: TGTGCCAGCAGTTATTCCGGGACAGAATACGAGCAGTACTTC.

The CDR3 DNA is TGTGCCAGCAGCTTGATAGGGGGGGGTTCCTACAATGAGCAGTTCTTC. Residues: CASSLIGGGSYNEQFF. This sequence joins TRBV5-4 and TRBJ2-1, with TRBD2 as a possible D gene (7 bases). Germline V gene data show CDR1 as SGHNT and CDR2 as YYREEE (reference sequence). V lost 1 base to trimming and J lost 1 base, with 12 bases between them. The CDR3 has 16 amino acids.

J is TRBJ2-7 and V is TRBV30, with a weak D call TRBD1 (5 bases). The CDR3 runs to 12 residues. Germline V CDR1 and CDR2: GTSNPN, SVGIG (reference sequence). Trimming removed 5 bases at V and 0 bases at J, with 8 bases between. CDR3 amino acids: CAWQGLSYEQYF. CDR3 sequence (DNA): TGTGCCTGGCAGGGCCTCTCCTACGAGCAGTACTTC.

This sequence joins TRBV19 and TRBJ1-2; D is uncertain. Germline V gene sequence: CDR1 LNHDA, CDR2 SQIVND (reference sequence). This CDR3 comprises 14 residues. V was shortened by 1 base and J by 1 base, with 7 bases between the two germline ends. CDR3 in amino acids: CASSIVGGNYGYTF. The CDR3 nucleotides read TGTGCCAGTAGTATAGTCGGCGGTAACTATGGCTACACCTTC.

The V gene is TRBV6-6, the J gene TRBJ1-1, with D uncertain. V was clipped by 2 bases and J by 3 bases, with 16 bases between them. Germline V lookup: CDR1 MNHNY, CDR2 SVGAGI (reference sequence). The CDR3 is made up of 16 amino acids. The CDR3 DNA reads as TGTGCCAGCAGTTACCCCTACCCTGGGGAGGACACTGAAGCTTTCTTT. Protein sequence: CASSYPYPGEDTEAFF.

The chain carries TRBV5-5 and TRBJ1-4, with unresolved D. The germline V gene encodes CDR1 SGHKS and CDR2 YYEKEE (reference sequence). Trimming took off 0 bases at V and 8 bases at J, with 14 bases between the two ends. The length of the CDR3 is 15 residues. The CDR3 loop reads CASSLGKDYLEKLFF. The CDR3 region has the DNA TGTGCCAGCAGCTTGGGCAAGGACTATCTAGAAAAACTGTTTTTT.

This chain connects TRBV7-9 to TRBJ2-1; the D is unclear. Germline V CDR1 and CDR2: SEHNR, FQNEAQ (reference sequence). Trimming removed 4 bases from V and 6 bases from J, with 13 bases in between. The CDR3 length is 14 residues. As DNA, the CDR3 is TGTGCCAGCAGCTCTAGTTCTCCCAGCAATGAGCAGTTCTTC. This sequence encodes CASSSSSPSNEQFF. The complete variable domain, with remaining parts taken from reference TRBV7-9 and TRBJ2-1, reads DTGVSQNPRHKITKRGQNVTFRCDPISEHNRLYWYRQTLGQGPEFLTYFQNEAQLEKSRLLSDRFSAERPKGSFSTLEIQRTEQGDSAMYLCASSSSSPSNEQFFGPGTRLTVL.

The chain has TRBV5-6 and TRBJ2-2, with D unresolved. Trimming left V 1 base short and J 0 bases short, with 10 bases between. This CDR3 is built from 16 residues. Germline lookup yields CDR1 SGHDT and CDR2 YYEEEE. The DNA for the CDR3 is TGTGCCAGCAGCTTGTTTGGCGGTTCGAACACCGGGGAGCTGTTTTTT. This encodes CASSLFGGSNTGELFF.

This rearrangement joins TRBV7-8 to TRBJ1-3; TRBD1 is a possible D gene (5 bases). CDR3 length: 15 amino acids. CDR1 and CDR2 (germline): SGHVS, FQNEAQ. The ends were cut back, 1 base at V and 0 bases at J, with 7 bases in the middle. Here the CDR3 reads CASSLGDSSGNTIYF. CDR3 nucleotide sequence: TGTGCCAGCAGCTTAGGAGACAGCTCTGGAAACACCATATATTTT.

J is TRBJ2-3 and V is TRBV18; D may be TRBD2 (5 bases). V lost 0 bases, J lost 8 bases, and 21 bases lay in between. In germline, CDR1 is KGHSH, CDR2 LQKENI. There are 17 residues in the CDR3. The CDR3 here is CASSPPMTLDWQGTQYF. The CDR3 DNA sequence: TGTGCCAGCTCACCACCTATGACTCTGGACTGGCAAGGTACGCAGTATTTT.

This clone was recorded only once. This chain joins TRBV19 and TRBJ1-2; the D is unclear. The V gene's germline CDR1 is LNHDA and CDR2 SQIVND (reference sequence). The CDR3 contains 14 residues. V was trimmed by 4 bases and J by 0 bases, leaving 9 bases between them. CDR3 sequence reads: CASSTRQTNYGYTF. The CDR3 region has the DNA TGTGCCAGTAGTACGAGGCAGACTAACTATGGCTACACCTTC.

This chain links TRBV6-5 with TRBJ2-5, with D possibly matching TRBD1 (5 bases). The ends were cut back, 2 bases at V and 6 bases at J, with 10 bases in the middle. Germline V lookup: CDR1 MNHEY, CDR2 SVGAGI. There are 13 residues in the CDR3. CDR3 region: CASSYGGAKTQYF. CDR3 in DNA: TGTGCCAGCAGTTACGGTGGGGCAAAGACCCAGTACTTC.

The chain joins TRBV4-1 to TRBJ2-7, with a tentative D call TRBD1 (6 bases). CDR1 is MGHRA, CDR2 YSYEKL, per germline. V was pared by 5 bases and J by 4 bases, with 18 bases between. The CDR3 contains 15 residues. The CDR3 spells CASSNRGSGAYEQYF. The CDR3 DNA reads TGCGCCAGCAGCAATCGAGGGTCAGGGGCTTACGAGCAGTACTTC.

V usage is TRBV18 and J usage is TRBJ2-7, with 14 nucleotides matching TRBD2. CDR1 is KGHSH and CDR2 is LQKENI in the germline V gene. With 3 bases clipped from V and 0 bases from J, the junction kept 10 bases outside the gene matches. There are 19 residues in the CDR3. The CDR3 bases are TGTGCCAGCTCACCTCAGGGACTAGCGGGGGCACCTGTCTCCTACGAGCAGTACTTC. It codes for CASSPQGLAGAPVSYEQYF.

The table lists this clone with a count of one. The rearrangement joins TRBV19 to TRBJ2-1, with 8 bases that match TRBD2. The CDR3 sequence is 17 residues long. Germline V gives CDR1 LNHDA, CDR2 SQIVND (reference sequence). V dropped 0 bases and J dropped 4; count of bases not matched to a gene: 8. CDR3 coding DNA: TGTGCCAGTAGTATAGAGCGGCTAGCGGGTTTTTACAATGAGCAGTTCTTC. This codes for CASSIERLAGFYNEQFF.

The chain is built from TRBV19 and TRBJ1-2, with TRBD1 matching over 7 bases. The length of the CDR3 is 14 residues. V was clipped by 9 bases and J by 3 bases; unmatched bases: 10. The germline V gene has CDR1 LNHDA and CDR2 SQIVND (reference sequence). CDR3 loop: CASSLDRRDYGYTF. DNA for the CDR3: TGTGCCAGCTCCTTGGACAGGCGGGACTATGGCTACACCTTC.

The rearrangement joins TRBV6-1 to TRBJ2-7; 8 positions match TRBD1. V was pared by 7 bases and J by 3 bases, with 5 bases of the junction left unmatched. Germline V lookup: CDR1 MNHNS, CDR2 SASEGT. This CDR3 has 13 amino acids. As DNA, the CDR3 is TGTGCCAGCAAAAAGACAGGGGACTACGAGCAGTACTTC. Its protein is CASKKTGDYEQYF.

The chain uses TRBV19 and TRBJ1-1; a weak D match, TRBD1 (6 bases). Germline V CDR1 and CDR2: LNHDA, SQIVND (reference sequence). The CDR3 runs to 14 residues. Trimming stripped 7 bases from V and 0 bases from J, with 12 bases between. Here the CDR3 reads CASTPGGLNTEAFF. Written as DNA, the CDR3 is TGTGCCAGTACCCCGGGGGGCTTGAACACTGAAGCTTTCTTT.

The gene calls are TRBV10-1 and TRBJ2-3; D not certain. Germline lookup yields CDR1 WNHNN and CDR2 SYGVQD (reference sequence). CDR3 length equals 15 residues. V was pared by 2 bases and J by 3 bases, with 12 bases between. The CDR3 DNA reads as TGCGCCAGCAGTGAGGCAGGATCTCTAACAGATACGCAGTATTTT. Protein product: CASSEAGSLTDTQYF.

This clone was observed a single time. The chain recombines TRBV19 with TRBJ2-3; tentatively, D is TRBD2 (5 bases). Between the trimmed V and J ends, which lost 7 bases and 4 bases, there was a span of 18 bases. The CDR3 spans 15 residues. The germline gives CDR1 LNHDA, CDR2 SQIVND (reference sequence). The CDR3 region has the DNA TGTGCCAGTATGCTTACTAGACGAAGACCAGATACGCAGTATTTT. Its translation is CASMLTRRRPDTQYF.

The V gene is TRBV7-9, the J gene TRBJ1-2; D is possibly TRBD1 (6 bases). The CDR3 spans 13 residues. V lost 6 bases and J lost 5, with 13 bases in between. The V gene's germline CDR1 is SEHNR and CDR2 FQNEAQ (reference sequence). CDR3 bases: TGTGCCAGCAGTAGGGAGGGGGGTTATGGCTACACCTTC. This translates into CASSREGGYGYTF.

The chain uses TRBV7-2 and TRBJ2-1; maybe TRBD2 (6 bases). Germline V lookup: CDR1 SGHTA, CDR2 FQGNSA. The CDR3 spans 16 residues. V lost 4 bases and J 3 bases, leaving 16 bases between the germline ends. The CDR3 DNA reads TGTGCCAGCAGCTCCCCCCGTGGGGGGAACTACAATGAGCAGTTCTTC. Translated: CASSSPRGGNYNEQFF.

This clone was detected a few times. The chain employs TRBV5-1 and TRBJ2-7; possible D gene TRBD1, 6 bases. The V and J ends lost 0 bases and 0 bases respectively, with 10 bases between them. CDR1 and CDR2 from the germline V gene are SGHRS and YFSETQ. The CDR3 extends over 15 amino acids. Here the CDR3 reads CASSLAGQRSYEQYF. The CDR3 DNA is TGCGCCAGCAGCTTGGCTGGACAGCGCTCCTACGAGCAGTACTTC.

The chain combines TRBV14 with TRBJ2-2; D possibly corresponds to TRBD1 (5 bases). In germline, CDR1 is SGHDN, CDR2 FVKESK. CDR3 size: 13 residues. V was cut by 6 bases and J by 7 bases, with 12 bases left in between. CDR3 sequence reads: CASSSGSFGELFF. CDR3 DNA: TGTGCCAGCAGTTCAGGGTCGTTCGGGGAGCTGTTTTTT.